This is a list of T cell receptor beta chains from one sample in a study of PD-1 blockade in classical Hodgkin lymphoma. Here immunoSEQ multiplex PCR was the method, and the copy in TCRdb shows in-frame clones only, minus some. The sample holds about 14,000 clones, about 80% seen once. Here the sequenced sample was peripheral blood mononuclear cells (PBMCs), taken at baseline. These receptors were collected from a human donor with classical Hodgkin lymphoma. The CDR3 runs from the conserved cysteine through the conserved F or W. A D gene is named only where the DNA matches it firmly. The listing skips clone size in some rows; elsewhere it reads once, few, many or a size class.

J gene | clone size | D gene | V gene | CDR3 DNA | CDR3 protein
TRBJ1-1 | . | . | TRBV7-3 | TGTGCCAGCAGCTTAAAAGCCAGGGTGGGTACTGAAGCTTTCTTT | CASSLKARVGTEAFF
TRBJ1-1 | once | . | TRBV7-2 | TGTGCCAGCAGCTTAGAATCCAACAGGAAAGCTTTCTTT | CASSLESNRKAFF
TRBJ2-3 | . | . | TRBV27 | TGTGCCGGCCTACCGGTAAGATACACAGATACGCAGTATTTT | CAGLPVRYTDTQYF
TRBJ2-5 | . | . | TRBV6-1 | TGTGCCAGCAGTGAAGAAATTTTTGGGGCGATCCCAGAGACCCAGTACTTC | CASSEEIFGAIPETQYF
TRBJ2-5 | . | . | TRBV7-2 | TGTGCCAGCAGCTCCCCGGAGTGGACAACACGGGAGACCCAGTACTTC | CASSSPEWTTRETQYF
TRBJ1-1 | . | . | TRBV28 | TGTGCCAGCACCTCCCTTCCCGCTAGGGGGAACACTGAAGCTTTCTTT | CASTSLPARGNTEAFF
TRBJ2-6 | . | . | TRBV28 | TGTGCCAGCAGTTCCCCGAGCTCTGGGGCCAACGTCCTGACTTTC | CASSSPSSGANVLTF
TRBJ2-7 | . | . | TRBV19 | TGTGCCAGTAGTCCACTGGCCCGGGGTCCCTACGAGCAGTACTTC | CASSPLARGPYEQYF
TRBJ2-1 | once | TRBD1 | TRBV15 | TGTGCCACCAGCAAATCGACAGGGGATTACAATGAGCAGTTCTTC | CATSKSTGDYNEQFF
TRBJ2-5 | . | . | TRBV5-4 | TGTGCCAGCAGTTCGAATCCCCTGGGCAGGGAAGAGACCCAGTACTTC | CASSSNPLGREETQYF
TRBJ2-3 | once | . | TRBV7-3 | TGTGCCAGCAGCTTAAGCGGGGAAGGGGGCACAGATACGCAGTATTTT | CASSLSGEGGTDTQYF
TRBJ1-2 | . | . | TRBV5-1 | TGCGCCAGCAGCTCCTGGACGGAGGGACTCCCGGGCTACACCTTC | CASSSWTEGLPGYTF
TRBJ2-5 | . | TRBD2 | TRBV7-9 | TGTGCCAGCAGCCAAAGCGGGGCCCAAGAGACCCAGTACTTC | CASSQSGAQETQYF
TRBJ2-7 | . | . | TRBV28 | TGTGCCAGCAGTTTTGGGAGAACCTACGAGCAGTACTTC | CASSFGRTYEQYF
TRBJ2-7 | . | . | TRBV5-8 | TGTGCCAGCAGCTTGTCCACATACGAGCAGTACTTC | CASSLSTYEQYF
TRBJ1-1 | . | . | TRBV13 | TGTGCCAGCAGCGACCGGGCGGGGTTTACTCGATATAACACTGAAGCTTTCTTT | CASSDRAGFTRYNTEAFF
TRBJ2-7 | . | TRBD1 | TRBV7-2 | TGTGCCAGCAGCCGAACCTGGGACAGGGGATACGAGCAGTACTTC | CASSRTWDRGYEQYF
TRBJ2-1 | . | . | TRBV18 | TGTGCCAGCTCATCGATTATAGGGGAGGAGCAGTTCTTC | CASSSIIGEEQFF
TRBJ2-5 | . | TRBD2 | TRBV7-2 | TGTGCCAGCAGCCCGTGGACTAGCGGGGGGTTAAAGACCCAGTACTTC | CASSPWTSGGLKTQYF
TRBJ2-2 | . | TRBD1 | TRBV5-1 | TGCGCCAGCAGCTCCCAGGGGGTGTCCGGGGAGCTGTTTTTT | CASSSQGVSGELFF
TRBJ1-5 | . | . | TRBV18 | TGTGCCAGCTCAGGACAGAGCAATCAGCCCCAGCATTTT | CASSGQSNQPQHF
TRBJ2-1 | few | . | TRBV7-2 | TGTGCCAGCAGCTCTGCAGGGTCTGTCTACAATGAGCAGTTCTTC | CASSSAGSVYNEQFF
TRBJ2-7 | . | TRBD2 | TRBV2 | TGTGCCAGCAGGGTGGAGACTAGCGTCCCCGAGCAGTACTTC | CASRVETSVPEQYF
TRBJ2-7 | few | TRBD1 | TRBV7-9 | TGTGCCAGCAGCCCCGGGACAGTATCCTACGAGCAGTACTTC | CASSPGTVSYEQYF
TRBJ2-1 | . | . | TRBV4-1 | TGCGCCAGCAGCCAAGATCTTGGGAGTAATGAGCAGTTCTTC | CASSQDLGSNEQFF
TRBJ1-1 | once | . | TRBV27 | TGTGCCAGCTATTTCCTCGGAACAGGGAGGAGCACTGAAGCTTTCTTT | CASYFLGTGRSTEAFF
TRBJ1-2 | once | TRBD1 | TRBV7-9 | TGTGCCAGCGTTAAACAGGGGACATCGGGCTATGGCTACACCTTC | CASVKQGTSGYGYTF
TRBJ2-7 | . | . | TRBV6-1 | TGTGCCAGCAGTGAAACCCAGATTCGGAACGAGCAGTACTTC | CASSETQIRNEQYF
TRBJ1-3 | . | . | TRBV15 | TGTGCCACCAGCAGAGATCAAGGAGTATCTGGAAACACCATATATTTT | CATSRDQGVSGNTIYF
TRBJ1-6 | . | . | TRBV4-1 | TGCGCCAGCAGCCAGGACAGTCATTCACCCCTCCACTTT | CASSQDSHSPLHF
TRBJ2-5 | . | . | TRBV10-3 | TGTGCCATCAGTGAGAGCAGACAGGTCCAAGAGACCCAGTACTTC | CAISESRQVQETQYF
TRBJ2-5 | . | TRBD2 | TRBV27 | TGTGCCAGCAGTTTACTAGCGGGGACAGAGACCCAGTACTTC | CASSLLAGTETQYF
TRBJ2-2 | few | . | TRBV11-3 | TGTGCCAGCAGCTTAGTCCTGGGATCCTGGGACACCGGGGAGCTGTTTTTT | CASSLVLGSWDTGELFF
TRBJ2-3 | . | . | TRBV27 | TGTGCCAGCAGTTCGATCCACCTCCCTAGCGACGGGAGCACAGATACGCAGTATTTT | CASSSIHLPSDGSTDTQYF
TRBJ2-7 | . | . | TRBV4-3 | TGCGCCAGCAGCCAAGAGGGACGGTTTGCCTACGAGCAGTACTTC | CASSQEGRFAYEQYF
TRBJ1-2 | once | . | TRBV4-1 | TGCGCCAGCAGCCCGCAAAGCCCTTATGGCTACACCTTC | CASSPQSPYGYTF
TRBJ2-7 | few | TRBD1 | TRBV30 | TGTGCCTGGATGCGGACAGGGGGCTACGAGCAGTACTTC | CAWMRTGGYEQYF
TRBJ2-7 | once | . | TRBV6-1 | TGTGCCAGCAGTGAAGCGGCAGGGAACCTCTACGAGCAGTACTTC | CASSEAAGNLYEQYF
TRBJ2-7 | . | . | TRBV20-1 | TGCAGTGCAAACAGGGGAGGCGAGCAGTACTTC | CSANRGGEQYF
TRBJ2-5 | . | . | TRBV4-1 | TGCGCCAGCAGCCCGGCCGGGAAAGAGACCCAGTACTTC | CASSPAGKETQYF
TRBJ1-6 | . | . | TRBV9 | TGTGCCAGCAGCGTAGCGGCTACGGATTCACCCCTCCACTTT | CASSVAATDSPLHF
TRBJ1-2 | . | . | TRBV6-5 | TGTGCCGCGGACAGAACATATGGCTACACCTTC | CAADRTYGYTF
TRBJ2-2 | . | . | TRBV6-5 | TGTGCCAGCAGTCCGGATGGGAACACCGGGGAGCTGTTTTTT | CASSPDGNTGELFF